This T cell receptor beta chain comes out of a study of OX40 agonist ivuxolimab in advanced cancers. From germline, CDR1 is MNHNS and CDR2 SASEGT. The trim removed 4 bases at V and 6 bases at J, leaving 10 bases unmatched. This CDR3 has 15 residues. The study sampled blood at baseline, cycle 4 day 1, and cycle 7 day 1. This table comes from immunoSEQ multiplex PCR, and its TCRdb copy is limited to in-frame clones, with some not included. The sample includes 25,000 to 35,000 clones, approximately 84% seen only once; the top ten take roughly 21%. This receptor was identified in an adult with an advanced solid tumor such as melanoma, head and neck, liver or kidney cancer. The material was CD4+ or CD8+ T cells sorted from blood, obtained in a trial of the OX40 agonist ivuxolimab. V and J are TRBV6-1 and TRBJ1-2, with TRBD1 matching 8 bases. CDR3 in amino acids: CASSGSRTGLHGYTF. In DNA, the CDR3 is TGTGCCAGCAGTGGATCAAGGACAGGGCTCCATGGCTACACCTTC.